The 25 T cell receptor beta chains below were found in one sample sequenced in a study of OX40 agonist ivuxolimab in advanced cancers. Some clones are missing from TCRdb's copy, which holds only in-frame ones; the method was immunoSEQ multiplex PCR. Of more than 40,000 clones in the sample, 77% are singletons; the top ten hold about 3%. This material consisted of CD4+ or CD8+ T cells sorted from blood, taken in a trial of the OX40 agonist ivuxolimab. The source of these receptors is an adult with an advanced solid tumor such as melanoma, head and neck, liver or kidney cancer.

CDR3 DNA: TGTGCCACCAGCAGAGTTCGACAGGGGAGGGCAGAAAAACTGTTTTTT. Residues: CATSRVRQGRAEKLFF. The chain carries TRBV15 and TRBJ1-4, with 8 bases aligning to TRBD1. Trimming removed 1 base from V and 8 bases from J; junction bases left unmatched: 9. Looked up from germline, CDR1 is LNHNV and CDR2 is YYDKDF (reference sequence). The CDR3 runs 16 residues.

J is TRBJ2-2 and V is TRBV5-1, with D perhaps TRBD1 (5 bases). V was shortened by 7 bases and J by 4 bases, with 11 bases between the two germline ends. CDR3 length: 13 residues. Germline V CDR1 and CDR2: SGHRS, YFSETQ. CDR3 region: CASAQGFTGELFF. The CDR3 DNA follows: TGCGCCAGCGCCCAGGGTTTCACCGGGGAGCTGTTTTTT. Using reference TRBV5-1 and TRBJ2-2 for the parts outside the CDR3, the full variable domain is KAGVTQTPRYLIKTRGQQVTLSCSPISGHRSVSWYQQTPGQGLQFLFEYFSETQRNKGNFPGRFSGRQFSNSRSEMNVSTLELGDSALYLCASAQGFTGELFFGEGSRLTVL.

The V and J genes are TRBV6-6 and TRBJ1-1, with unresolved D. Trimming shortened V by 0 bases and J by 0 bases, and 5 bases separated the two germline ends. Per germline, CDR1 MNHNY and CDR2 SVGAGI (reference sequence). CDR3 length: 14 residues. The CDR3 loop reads CASSYSNMNTEAFF. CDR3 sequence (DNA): TGTGCCAGCAGTTACTCGAATATGAACACTGAAGCTTTCTTT.

CDR3: CASSYNRETGEKLFF. The DNA of the CDR3 is TGCGCCAGCAGCTACAACAGGGAGACAGGGGAAAAACTGTTTTTT. V is TRBV5-1 and J is TRBJ1-4; 7 positions agree with TRBD1. The V segment lost 3 bases and the J segment 8 bases; nucleotides outside the gene matches: 10. CDR3 length: 15 amino acids. The germline gives CDR1 SGHRS, CDR2 YFSETQ.

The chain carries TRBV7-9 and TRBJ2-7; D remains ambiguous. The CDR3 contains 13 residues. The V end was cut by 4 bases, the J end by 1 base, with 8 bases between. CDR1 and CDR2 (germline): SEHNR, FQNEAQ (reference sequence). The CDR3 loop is CASSYGTSYEQYF. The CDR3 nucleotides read TGTGCCAGCAGCTACGGAACGTCCTACGAGCAGTACTTC. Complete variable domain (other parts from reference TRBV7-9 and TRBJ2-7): DTGVSQNPRHKITKRGQNVTFRCDPISEHNRLYWYRQTLGQGPEFLTYFQNEAQLEKSRLLSDRFSAERPKGSFSTLEIQRTEQGDSAMYLCASSYGTSYEQYFGPGTRLTVT.

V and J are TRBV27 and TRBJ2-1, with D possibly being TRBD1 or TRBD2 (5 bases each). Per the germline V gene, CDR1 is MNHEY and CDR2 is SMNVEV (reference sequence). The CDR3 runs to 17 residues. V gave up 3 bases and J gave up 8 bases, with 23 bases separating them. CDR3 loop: CASSFGLPGQVGDEQFF. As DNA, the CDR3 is TGTGCCAGCAGTTTCGGTCTTCCGGGGCAGGTAGGCGATGAGCAGTTCTTC.

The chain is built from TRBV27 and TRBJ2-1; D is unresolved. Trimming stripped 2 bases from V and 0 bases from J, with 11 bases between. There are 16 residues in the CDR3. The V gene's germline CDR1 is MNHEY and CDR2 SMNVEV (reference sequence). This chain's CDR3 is CASSLRVASSYNEQFF. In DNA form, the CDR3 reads TGTGCCAGCAGTTTAAGGGTAGCTAGCTCCTACAATGAGCAGTTCTTC.

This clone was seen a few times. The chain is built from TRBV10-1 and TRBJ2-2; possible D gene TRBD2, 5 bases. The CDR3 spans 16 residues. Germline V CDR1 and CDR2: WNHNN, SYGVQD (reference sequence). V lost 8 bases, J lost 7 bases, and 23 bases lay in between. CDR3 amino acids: CASLRFGVRIGGELFF. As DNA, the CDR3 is TGCGCCAGCTTAAGGTTCGGGGTAAGGATTGGCGGGGAGCTGTTTTTT.

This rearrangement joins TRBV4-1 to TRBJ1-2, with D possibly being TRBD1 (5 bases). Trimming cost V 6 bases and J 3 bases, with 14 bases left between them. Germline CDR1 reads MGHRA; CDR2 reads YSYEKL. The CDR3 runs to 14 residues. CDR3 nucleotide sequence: TGCGCCAGCAGTCCCATTGGGGGGTACTATGGCTACACCTTC. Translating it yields CASSPIGGYYGYTF.

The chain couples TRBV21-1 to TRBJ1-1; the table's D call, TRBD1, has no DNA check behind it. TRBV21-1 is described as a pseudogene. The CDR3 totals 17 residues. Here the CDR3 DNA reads TGTGCCAGCAGCCCTAAAGGAGCAGACAGGCAGAACACTGAAGCTTTCTTT. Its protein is CASSPKGADRQNTEAFF.

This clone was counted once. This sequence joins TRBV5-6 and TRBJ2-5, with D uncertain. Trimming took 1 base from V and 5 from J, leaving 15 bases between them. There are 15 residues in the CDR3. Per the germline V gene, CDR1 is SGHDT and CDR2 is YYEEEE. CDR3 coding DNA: TGTGCCAGCAGCTTGACCCCCCGGTGGGATGAGACCCAGTACTTC. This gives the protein CASSLTPRWDETQYF.

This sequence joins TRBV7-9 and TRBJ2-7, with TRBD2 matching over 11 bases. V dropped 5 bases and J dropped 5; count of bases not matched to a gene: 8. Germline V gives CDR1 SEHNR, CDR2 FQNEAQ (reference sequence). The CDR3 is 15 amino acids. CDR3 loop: CASSPHSGRVHEQYF. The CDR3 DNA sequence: TGTGCCAGCAGCCCTCATAGCGGGAGGGTGCACGAGCAGTACTTC.

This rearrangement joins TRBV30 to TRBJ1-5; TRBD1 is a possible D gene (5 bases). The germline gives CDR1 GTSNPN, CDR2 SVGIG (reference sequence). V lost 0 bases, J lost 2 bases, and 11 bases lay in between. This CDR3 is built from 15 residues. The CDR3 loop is CAWSVGLGGNQPQHF. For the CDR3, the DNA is TGTGCCTGGAGTGTTGGGCTAGGGGGCAATCAGCCCCAGCATTTT.

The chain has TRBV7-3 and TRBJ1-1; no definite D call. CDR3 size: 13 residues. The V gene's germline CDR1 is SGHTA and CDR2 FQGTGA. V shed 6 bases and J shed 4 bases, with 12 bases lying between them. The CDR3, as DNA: TGTGCCAGCAGAAAGGTGCCGGGCACTGAAGCTTTCTTT. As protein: CASRKVPGTEAFF.

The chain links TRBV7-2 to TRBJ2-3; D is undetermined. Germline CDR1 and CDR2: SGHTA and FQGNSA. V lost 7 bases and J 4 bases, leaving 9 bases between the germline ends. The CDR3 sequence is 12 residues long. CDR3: CASTPVSDTQYF. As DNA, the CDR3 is TGTGCCAGCACCCCCGTCTCAGATACGCAGTATTTT.

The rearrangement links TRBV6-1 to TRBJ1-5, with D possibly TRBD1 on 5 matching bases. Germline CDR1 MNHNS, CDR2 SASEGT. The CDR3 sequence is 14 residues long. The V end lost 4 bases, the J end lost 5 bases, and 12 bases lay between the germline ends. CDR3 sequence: CASSVFMGDQPQHF. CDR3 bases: TGTGCCAGCAGTGTTTTCATGGGGGATCAGCCCCAGCATTTT.

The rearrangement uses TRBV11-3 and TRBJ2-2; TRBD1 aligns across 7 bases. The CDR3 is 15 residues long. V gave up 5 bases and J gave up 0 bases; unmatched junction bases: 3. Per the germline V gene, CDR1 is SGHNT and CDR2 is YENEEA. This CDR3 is CASSRQGTNTGELFF. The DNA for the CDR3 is TGTGCCAGCAGCCGACAGGGCACGAACACCGGGGAGCTGTTTTTT.

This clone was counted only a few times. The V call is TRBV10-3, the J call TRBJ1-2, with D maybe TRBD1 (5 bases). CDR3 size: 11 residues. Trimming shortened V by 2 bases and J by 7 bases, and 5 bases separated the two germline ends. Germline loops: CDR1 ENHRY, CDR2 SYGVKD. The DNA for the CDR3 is TGTGCCATCAGTGAGCAGGGTGGCTACACCTTC. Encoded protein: CAISEQGGYTF.

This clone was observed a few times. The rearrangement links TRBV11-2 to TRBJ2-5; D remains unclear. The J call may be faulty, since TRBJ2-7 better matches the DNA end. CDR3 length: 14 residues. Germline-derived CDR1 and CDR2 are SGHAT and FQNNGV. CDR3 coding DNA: TGTGCCAGCAGCTTAGACCCTGGCGTCAGCGAGCAGTACTTC. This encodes CASSLDPGVSEQYF.

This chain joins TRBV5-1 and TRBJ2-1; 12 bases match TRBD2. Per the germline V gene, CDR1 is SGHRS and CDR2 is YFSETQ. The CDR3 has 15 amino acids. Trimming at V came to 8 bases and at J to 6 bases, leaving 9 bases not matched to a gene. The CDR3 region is CASSPGLAGFNEQFF. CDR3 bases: TGCGCCAGTAGCCCCGGACTAGCGGGATTCAATGAGCAGTTCTTC.

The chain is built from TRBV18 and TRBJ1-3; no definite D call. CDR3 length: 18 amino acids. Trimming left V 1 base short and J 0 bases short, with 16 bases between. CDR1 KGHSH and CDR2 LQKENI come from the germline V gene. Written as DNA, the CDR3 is TGTGCCAGCTCACCACAATCCATCAACCAGGCCTCTGGAAACACCATATATTTT. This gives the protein CASSPQSINQASGNTIYF.

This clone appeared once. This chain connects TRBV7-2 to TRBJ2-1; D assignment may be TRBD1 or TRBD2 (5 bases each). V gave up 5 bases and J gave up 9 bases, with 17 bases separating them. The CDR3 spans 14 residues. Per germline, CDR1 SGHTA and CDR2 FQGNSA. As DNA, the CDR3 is TGTGCCAGCAGCCCGGGGACCGTAAGCGGTGAGCAGTTCTTC. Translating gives CASSPGTVSGEQFF.

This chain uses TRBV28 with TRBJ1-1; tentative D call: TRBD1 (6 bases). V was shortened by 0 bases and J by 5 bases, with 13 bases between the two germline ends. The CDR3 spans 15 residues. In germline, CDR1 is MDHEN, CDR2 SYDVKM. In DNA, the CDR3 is TGTGCCAGCAGTTTATGGTCTGGAGGGGGAACTGAAGCTTTCTTT. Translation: CASSLWSGGGTEAFF.

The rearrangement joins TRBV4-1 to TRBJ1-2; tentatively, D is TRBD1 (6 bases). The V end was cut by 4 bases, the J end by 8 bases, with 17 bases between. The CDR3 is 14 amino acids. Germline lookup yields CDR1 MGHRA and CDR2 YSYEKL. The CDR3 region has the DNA TGCGCCAGCAGCCCTCCGGGACATAGGAAGGGCTACACCTTC. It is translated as CASSPPGHRKGYTF.

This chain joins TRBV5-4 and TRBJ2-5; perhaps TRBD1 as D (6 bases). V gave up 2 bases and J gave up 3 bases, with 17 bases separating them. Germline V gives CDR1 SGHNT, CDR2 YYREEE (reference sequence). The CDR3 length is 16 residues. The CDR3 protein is CASSFSTRPGEETQYF. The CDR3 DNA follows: TGTGCCAGCAGCTTTAGTACGAGACCAGGGGAAGAGACCCAGTACTTC.